Listed here are 25 T cell receptor beta chains from one sample, sequenced in a study of shared clonotypes between healthy human individuals. Here immunoSEQ multiplex PCR was the method, and the copy in TCRdb shows in-frame clones only, minus some. The table has roughly 760,000 clones, roughly 70% seen once. Sequenced material: memory CD4+ T cells sorted from blood. Subset meaning: CD45RA-negative fraction. The receptors shown here come from a woman between 25 and 40 years old in good health.

V usage is TRBV4-1 and J usage is TRBJ2-5; TRBD1 aligns across 7 bases. This CDR3 comprises 15 residues. Unmatched junction bases numbered 8, after V lost 3 bases and J lost 4 bases. Germline lookup yields CDR1 MGHRA and CDR2 YSYEKL. The CDR3 DNA reads TGCGCCAGCAGCCAGGCTACGACAGGGAGAGAGACCCAGTACTTC. Amino acid sequence: CASSQATTGRETQYF.

This chain uses TRBV10-2 with TRBJ2-2, with 11 bases lining up with TRBD2. CDR1 is WSHSY and CDR2 is SAAADI in the germline V gene. This CDR3 is built from 16 residues. The ends lost 6 bases at V and 6 bases at J; junction bases unmatched: 9. The CDR3 loop reads CASSSLSGRGAGELFF. CDR3 DNA sequence: TGCGCCAGCAGCTCACTTAGCGGGAGGGGCGCCGGGGAGCTGTTTTTT.

V and J are TRBV4-1 and TRBJ1-5; D remains unclear. Deletions cut 0 bases from V and 6 bases from J, with 9 bases between. Germline CDR1 reads MGHRA; CDR2 reads YSYEKL. The CDR3 totals 14 residues. The CDR3 region is CASSQDSRGQPQHF. The CDR3 region has the DNA TGCGCCAGCAGCCAAGACTCACGGGGTCAGCCCCAGCATTTT.

Details on this clone: This may arise from a read error, as a much more abundant clone is one base away. The same CDR3 arises from other DNA sequences in this sample as well. The chain joins TRBV11-2 to TRBJ2-5; D gene ambiguous. V gave up 1 base and J gave up 2 bases, with 2 bases separating them. There are 12 residues in the CDR3. The V gene's germline CDR1 is SGHAT and CDR2 FQNNGV. The CDR3 here is CASSLAQETQYF. The CDR3 nucleotides read TGTGCCAGCAGCTTAGCGCAAGAGACCCAGTACTTC.

This clone was picked up a small number of times. The sample has other DNA sequences that encode this CDR3 too. The V call is TRBV5-1, the J call TRBJ1-3; D is possibly TRBD1 (6 bases). CDR3 length: 14 residues. The germline V gene has CDR1 SGHRS and CDR2 YFSETQ. With 0 bases removed from V and 4 bases from J, the gap between germline ends came to 8 bases. The CDR3 nucleotides read TGCGCCAGCAGCTTGGGGACAGACGGAAACACCATATATTTT. Its protein is CASSLGTDGNTIYF.

The genes are TRBV5-1 and TRBJ2-2; 8 nucleotides line up with TRBD1. This CDR3 region has 15 residues. The germline V gene has CDR1 SGHRS and CDR2 YFSETQ. Trimming cost V 4 bases and J 2 bases; bases outside gene matches: 4. CDR3 nucleotide sequence: TGCGCCAGCAGCAACGGACAGGGAAACACCGGGGAGCTGTTTTTT. As protein: CASSNGQGNTGELFF.

Comments on this clone: At one end, the junction sequence differs from germline, possibly due to a read error. The chain couples TRBV6-1 to TRBJ2-7, with D perhaps matching TRBD1 (6 bases). CDR1 is MNHNS and CDR2 is SASEGT in the germline V gene. CDR3 length: 13 residues. This chain's CDR3 is CASSELSGTFSHF. For the CDR3, the DNA is TGTGCCAGCAGTGAATTATCCGGGACATTCTCTCACTTC.

J is TRBJ2-1 and V is TRBV14; 13 bases match TRBD2. Germline CDR1 is SGHDN and CDR2 is FVKESK. V was clipped by 1 base and J by 7 bases; unmatched bases: 4. This CDR3 is built from 16 residues. This CDR3 reads CASSQGLAGGQNEQFF. In DNA form, the CDR3 reads TGTGCCAGCAGCCAAGGACTAGCGGGAGGACAGAATGAGCAGTTCTTC.

This clone was counted ten times or more. The chain recombines TRBV11-2 with TRBJ2-7, with TRBD1 matching over 7 bases. V lost 7 bases and J lost 2; bases outside the gene matches: 8. This CDR3 comprises 14 residues. The germline V gene has CDR1 SGHAT and CDR2 FQNNGV. CDR3 region: CASTHVDRAYEQYF. In nucleotides, the CDR3 is TGTGCCAGCACCCATGTCGACAGGGCCTACGAGCAGTACTTC.

This chain uses TRBV5-5 with TRBJ2-6; D is unresolved. Germline CDR1 and CDR2: SGHKS and YYEKEE (reference sequence). The CDR3 runs to 13 residues. V was clipped by 4 bases and J by 3 bases, with 5 bases between them. The CDR3 region is CASSRFGANVLTF. Here the CDR3 DNA reads TGTGCCAGCAGCCGCTTTGGGGCCAACGTCCTGACTTTC.

As concerns this clone: This likely stems from a read error, as it lies one base from a far larger clone. The chain couples TRBV7-9 to TRBJ2-2, with 9 nucleotides matching TRBD1. The CDR3 is 15 amino acids. Per germline, CDR1 SEHNR and CDR2 FQNEAQ (reference sequence). Trimming took 5 bases from V and 4 from J; bases not matched to a gene: 5. CDR3 loop: CASSPGQGGTGELFF. As DNA, the CDR3 is TGTGCCAGCAGCCCGGGACAGGGAGGCACCGGGGAGCTGTTTTTT.

This clone was observed a few times. The chain uses TRBV7-9 and TRBJ2-1, with TRBD1 as a possible D gene (5 bases). This CDR3 is 13 amino acids long. Trimming stripped 6 bases from V and 7 bases from J, with 13 bases between. CDR1 and CDR2 (germline): SEHNR, FQNEAQ (reference sequence). CDR3 nucleotide sequence: TGTGCCAGCAGAACTTCGTCAGGGAATGAGCAGTTCTTC. Residues: CASRTSSGNEQFF.

The chain recombines TRBV27 with TRBJ2-3; 10 bases fit TRBD2. Per germline, CDR1 MNHEY and CDR2 SMNVEV (reference sequence). This CDR3 region has 16 residues. Trimming cost V 3 bases and J 2 bases; bases outside gene matches: 5. CDR3 sequence (DNA): TGTGCCAGCAGTTTGTCTAGCGGGAGCCTCACAGATACGCAGTATTTT. It specifies CASSLSSGSLTDTQYF.

This clone has more than one count but fewer than ten. The rearrangement links TRBV5-1 to TRBJ1-2; TRBD1 matches 9 bases. The ends lost 4 bases at V and 8 bases at J; junction bases unmatched: 12. The CDR3 extends over 15 amino acids. The germline gives CDR1 SGHRS, CDR2 YFSETQ. The CDR3 protein is CASSPGDRDTGGYTF. The CDR3 bases are TGCGCCAGCAGCCCGGGGGACAGGGACACGGGCGGCTACACCTTC.

A few counts support this clone. The chain employs TRBV7-2 and TRBJ2-1; 12 nucleotides align to TRBD1. In germline, CDR1 is SGHTA, CDR2 FQGNSA. With V trimmed by 1 base and J by 9 bases, 7 bases remained unmatched. The CDR3 is made up of 16 amino acids. The CDR3 sequence: CASSLVGDRGLGEQFF. The CDR3 region has the DNA TGTGCCAGCAGCTTAGTAGGGGACAGGGGGCTTGGTGAGCAGTTCTTC.

This clone was recorded only once. The rearrangement uses TRBV2 and TRBJ2-1; no clear D gene. The CDR3 extends over 11 amino acids. Germline loops: CDR1 SNHLY, CDR2 FYNNEI. Trimming shortened V by 2 bases and J by 8 bases, and 4 bases separated the two germline ends. This CDR3 reads CASSESDEQFF. In nucleotides, the CDR3 is TGTGCCAGCAGTGAATCGGATGAGCAGTTCTTC.

The chain uses TRBV6-5 and TRBJ2-3; either TRBD1 or TRBD2 may fit D (5 bases each). V shed 6 bases and J shed 0 bases, with 13 bases lying between them. The CDR3 runs 15 residues. In germline, CDR1 is MNHEY, CDR2 SVGAGI. CDR3 loop: CASSHGGGSTDTQYF. The CDR3 DNA is TGTGCCAGCAGCCACGGTGGGGGAAGCACAGATACGCAGTATTTT.

The rearrangement links TRBV9 to TRBJ2-1, with TRBD2 as a possible D gene (5 bases). This CDR3 is 15 amino acids long. Germline CDR1 reads SGDLS; CDR2 reads YYNGEE. V shed 0 bases and J shed 1 base, with 8 bases lying between them. DNA of the CDR3: TGTGCCAGCAGCGTAGCTCTAGCATCCTACAATGAGCAGTTCTTC. Translated, it gives CASSVALASYNEQFF. Full variable domain (remainder filled in from reference TRBV9 and TRBJ2-1): DSGVTQTPKHLITATGQRVTLRCSPRSGDLSVYWYQQSLDQGLQFLIQYYNGEERAKGNILERFSAQQFPDLHSELNLSSLELGDSALYFCASSVALASYNEQFFGPGTRLTVL.

The chain couples TRBV2 to TRBJ2-7, with D perhaps TRBD2 (6 bases). Germline lookup yields CDR1 SNHLY and CDR2 FYNNEI. V was cut by 7 bases and J by 0 bases, with 13 bases left in between. The CDR3 spans 14 residues. The DNA for the CDR3 is TGTGCCAGCAAGCGGAGGGACCCCTCCTACGAGCAGTACTTC. As protein: CASKRRDPSYEQYF.

The rearrangement links TRBV6-6 to TRBJ2-1; no definite D call. The germline V and J ends were trimmed by 2 bases and 8 bases, with 4 bases remaining between them. CDR1 is MNHNY, CDR2 SVGAGI, per germline (reference sequence). The CDR3 loop spans 11 amino acids. The CDR3: CASSYLDEQFF. The CDR3 region has the DNA TGTGCCAGCAGTTACCTCGATGAGCAGTTCTTC.

To note about this clone: The same CDR3 arises from other DNA sequences in this sample as well. The V gene is TRBV28, the J gene TRBJ2-7, with D unresolved. Germline CDR1 is MDHEN and CDR2 is SYDVKM. The V and J ends lost 6 bases and 3 bases respectively, with 9 bases between them. The length of the CDR3 is 12 residues. The CDR3 region is CASRPSSYEQYF. CDR3 nucleotide sequence: TGTGCCAGCAGGCCCTCTAGCTACGAGCAGTACTTC. Together with reference TRBV28 and TRBJ2-7, the CDR3 gives the full variable domain: DVKVTQSSRYLVKRTGEKVFLECVQDMDHENMFWYRQDPGLGLRLIYFSYDVKMKEKGDIPEGYSVSREKKERFSLILESASTNQTSMYLCASRPSSYEQYFGPGTRLTVT.

The chain carries TRBV27 and TRBJ2-6, with D unclear. The CDR3 spans 15 residues. The germline V gene encodes CDR1 MNHEY and CDR2 SMNVEV (reference sequence). With 3 bases removed from V and 0 bases from J, the gap between germline ends came to 6 bases. The CDR3 DNA reads as TGTGCCAGCAGTTTTCGGAGCTCTGGGGCCAACGTCCTGACTTTC. Protein: CASSFRSSGANVLTF.

Comments on this clone: This same CDR3 is encoded by further DNA sequences in the sample. The chain joins TRBV28 to TRBJ1-1; 10 bases fit TRBD1. This CDR3 comprises 13 residues. V dropped 8 bases and J dropped 1; count of bases not matched to a gene: 1. The germline V gene encodes CDR1 MDHEN and CDR2 SYDVKM. The CDR3 loop is CASRTGGNTEAFF. For the CDR3, the DNA is TGTGCCAGCCGGACAGGGGGGAACACTGAAGCTTTCTTT.

About this clone itself: In the same sample, other DNA sequences code for this CDR3. This chain uses TRBV4-2 with TRBJ2-3; tentative D call: TRBD2 (5 bases). The ends were cut back, 4 bases at V and 6 bases at J, with 8 bases in the middle. CDR1 is LGHNA, CDR2 YNFKEQ, per germline. CDR3 length: 12 residues. Written as DNA, the CDR3 is TGTGCCAGCAGCCCAAGGAGGGATACGCAGTATTTT. This translates into CASSPRRDTQYF.

The J gene is TRBJ2-1, the V gene TRBV11-2, with D uncertain. This CDR3 contains 12 residues. Per germline, CDR1 SGHAT and CDR2 FQNNGV. V was trimmed by 2 bases and J by 8 bases, leaving 7 bases between them. CDR3 in amino acids: CASSLSNHEQFF. The CDR3 DNA sequence: TGTGCCAGCAGCTTAAGCAATCATGAGCAGTTCTTC. Combining the CDR3 with reference TRBV11-2 and TRBJ2-1 gives the whole variable domain EAGVAQSPRYKIIEKRQSVAFWCNPISGHATLYWYQQILGQGPKLLIQFQNNGVVDDSQLPKDRFSAERLKGVDSTLKIQPAKLEDSAVYLCASSLSNHEQFFGPGTRLTVL.